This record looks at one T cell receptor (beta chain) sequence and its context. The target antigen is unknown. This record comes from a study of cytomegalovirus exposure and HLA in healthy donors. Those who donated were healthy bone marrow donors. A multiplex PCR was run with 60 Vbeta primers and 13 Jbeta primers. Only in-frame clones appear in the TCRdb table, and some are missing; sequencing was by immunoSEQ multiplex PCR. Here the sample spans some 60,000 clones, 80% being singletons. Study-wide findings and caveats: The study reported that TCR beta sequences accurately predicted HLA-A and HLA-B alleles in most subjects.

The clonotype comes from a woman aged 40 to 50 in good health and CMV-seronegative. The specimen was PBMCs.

The CDR3 loop is CASTSRGGANYGYTF. The CDR3 DNA sequence: TGTGCCAGCACCTCCCGGGGGGGAGCTAACTATGGCTACACCTTC. The gene calls are TRBV28 and TRBJ1-2; perhaps TRBD1 as D (5 bases). The V gene lost 7 bases and the J gene lost 0 bases, with 15 bases spanning the gap. CDR1 is MDHEN, CDR2 SYDVKM, per germline. The CDR3 consists of 15 residues.